The 27 T cell receptor beta chains given below trace back to one sample, sequenced in a study of control samples from healthy donors and cancer patients. Profiled with immunoSEQ multiplex PCR; TCRdb holds only in-frame clones, not every one. The table has about 45,000 clones, more than 85% seen once. Sequenced input: PBMCs. The receptors were gathered from a woman in her 40s with head and neck cancer.

The J gene is TRBJ1-6, the V gene TRBV11-2, with D possibly being TRBD1 (6 bases). CDR3 length: 13 amino acids. The germline V gene encodes CDR1 SGHAT and CDR2 FQNNGV. Between the trimmed V and J ends, which lost 5 bases and 10 bases, there was a span of 12 bases. The CDR3 spells CASSLGGLSPLHF. In DNA, the CDR3 is TGTGCCAGCAGCCTCGGGGGGCTGTCACCCCTCCACTTT.

J is TRBJ2-1 and V is TRBV6-5, with D uncertain. The CDR3 is 14 amino acids. Germline CDR1 MNHEY, CDR2 SVGAGI. Trimming took off 3 bases at V and 3 bases at J, with 9 bases between the two ends. In DNA, the CDR3 is TGTGCCAGCAGTTATGACATTCTCTACAATGAGCAGTTCTTC. This encodes CASSYDILYNEQFF.

The J gene is TRBJ2-1, the V gene TRBV7-2; 9 bases fit TRBD2. The germline V gene has CDR1 SGHTA and CDR2 FQGNSA. The trim removed 2 bases at V and 0 bases at J, leaving 11 bases unmatched. CDR3 length equals 19 residues. This chain's CDR3 is CASSLYPGTSSLSYNEQFF. The CDR3 nucleotides read TGTGCCAGCAGCTTATATCCCGGGACTAGCAGCCTCTCCTACAATGAGCAGTTCTTC.

The genes are TRBV21-1 and TRBJ1-1; whether TRBD1, the table's D call, matches the DNA was not checked. TRBV21-1 has pseudogene status. The CDR3 covers 18 residues. This CDR3 reads CASSKPRTGGCRDTEAFF. The CDR3 DNA sequence: TGTGCCAGCAGCAAACCTCGGACAGGGGGCTGTAGGGACACTGAAGCTTTCTTT.

A note on this clone: Because the CDR3's place on the DNA is in doubt, the DNA is left out and the CDR3 is given as listed by TCRdb. The chain carries TRBV5-3 and TRBJ1-5. TRBV5-3 has ORF status, its function being uncertain. Counting both end residues, the CDR3 totals 16 amino acids. CDR3 in amino acids: CARREGQAIAISPSIF.

The genes are TRBV5-4 and TRBJ2-3; 7 bases fit TRBD2. CDR3 length: 15 residues. Trimming at V came to 6 bases and at J to 6 bases, leaving 13 bases not matched to a gene. Germline V gene data show CDR1 as SGHNT and CDR2 as YYREEE (reference sequence). CDR3 amino acids: CASNPLGGGWDTQYF. CDR3 DNA sequence: TGTGCCAGCAACCCCCTGGGCGGGGGATGGGATACGCAGTATTTT.

The chain recombines TRBV5-1 with TRBJ1-1; possible D gene TRBD1, 6 bases. V was clipped by 4 bases and J by 5 bases, with 21 bases between them. Germline V CDR1 and CDR2: SGHRS, YFSETQ. This CDR3 comprises 16 residues. The CDR3 protein is CASSTPETGRYTEAFF. CDR3 DNA: TGCGCCAGCAGCACTCCGGAAACAGGGCGGTATACTGAAGCTTTCTTT.

The CDR3 is CASSRLVDTEAFF. For the CDR3, the DNA is TGTGCCAGCAGTCGGTTGGTGGACACTGAAGCTTTCTTT. The V and J genes are TRBV6-5 and TRBJ1-1; D unclear. The CDR3 runs to 13 residues. Germline loops: CDR1 MNHEY, CDR2 SVGAGI. V lost 5 bases and J lost 3, with 10 bases in between.

V is TRBV6-5 and J is TRBJ1-3; a weak D match, TRBD1 (6 bases). The germline V gene has CDR1 MNHEY and CDR2 SVGAGI. The CDR3 runs 12 residues. Trimming pared 7 bases from V and 9 bases from J, leaving 13 bases between. The CDR3 protein is CASNGGAGTIYF. The CDR3 nucleotides are TGTGCCAGCAATGGGGGGGCAGGCACCATATATTTT.

The chain joins TRBV6-5 to TRBJ1-3; D ambiguous. V dropped 1 base and J dropped 2 bases, with 6 bases sitting between them. This CDR3 comprises 14 residues. Germline CDR1 reads MNHEY; CDR2 reads SVGAGI. The CDR3 DNA follows: TGTGCCAGCAGTTACTTAGGGCCTGGAAACACCATATATTTT. This sequence encodes CASSYLGPGNTIYF.

The V gene is TRBV10-1, the J gene TRBJ2-7; 10 bases agree with TRBD1. The CDR3 loop spans 13 amino acids. Germline CDR1 WNHNN, CDR2 SYGVQD (reference sequence). V was pared by 5 bases and J by 6 bases, with 4 bases of the junction left unmatched. The CDR3 DNA reads as TGCGCCAGCAGTCTCGGACAGGGGGGCGAGCAGTACTTC. Translated: CASSLGQGGEQYF.

For this clone: The identical CDR3 is also encoded by other nucleotide sequences in the sample. This rearrangement joins TRBV3-1 (or the pseudogene TRBV3-2) to TRBJ2-5; D could derive from TRBD1 or TRBD2 (7 bases each). The V and J ends lost 0 bases and 2 bases respectively, with 13 bases between them. The germline gives CDR1 LGHDT, CDR2 YNNKEL (reference sequence). The CDR3 sequence is 16 residues long. This CDR3 reads CASSQEGGGGQETQYF. The DNA for the CDR3 is TGTGCCAGCAGCCAAGAAGGGGGCGGGGGTCAAGAGACCCAGTACTTC.

The chain uses TRBV24-1 and TRBJ2-5; TRBD1 aligns across 7 bases. Germline V gene lookup returns CDR1 KGHDR and CDR2 SFDVKD. The CDR3 length is 17 residues. Trimming at V came to 4 bases and at J to 0 bases, leaving 10 bases not matched to a gene. The CDR3 DNA reads TGTGCCACCAGTGAGACCGGGACAGAGGGTTACCAAGAGACCCAGTACTTC. Translating it yields CATSETGTEGYQETQYF.

The genes are TRBV28 and TRBJ2-1, with no clear D. This CDR3 comprises 14 residues. Per germline, CDR1 MDHEN and CDR2 SYDVKM. The V end was cut by 2 bases, the J end by 13 bases, with 18 bases between. CDR3 nucleotide sequence: TGTGCCAGCAGTTTAAGGGTACAGCCCGGAAGACAGTTCTTC. Translation: CASSLRVQPGRQFF.

V gene TRBV6-2 or TRBV6-3 combines with J gene TRBJ1-6; TRBD1 might be the D (6 bases). Germline CDR1 MNHEY, CDR2 SVGEGT. V lost 0 bases, J lost 7 bases, and 13 bases lay in between. This CDR3 contains 16 residues. The CDR3 nucleotides are TGTGCCAGCAGTTACTCTCAAGGGGGTATGAATTCACCCCTCCACTTT. Its translation: CASSYSQGGMNSPLHF.

This clone appeared once. V usage is TRBV6-4 and J usage is TRBJ2-1; D may be TRBD1 or TRBD2 (5 bases each). V was clipped by 10 bases and J by 5 bases, with 18 bases between them. CDR3 size: 14 residues. From germline, CDR1 is MRHNA and CDR2 SNTAGT. The CDR3 region is CATSKAGWNNEQFF. The CDR3 region has the DNA TGTGCCACTAGCAAGGCAGGGTGGAACAATGAGCAGTTCTTC.

This sequence joins TRBV30 and TRBJ1-2; D is ambiguous. The CDR3 runs 11 residues. V was cut by 1 base and J by 13 bases, with 13 bases left in between. Germline V gives CDR1 GTSNPN, CDR2 SVGIG (reference sequence). The CDR3 DNA reads as TGTGCCTGGAGTGCCCTGGACGGAGCCACCTTC. Translated: CAWSALDGATF.

The V and J genes are TRBV30 and TRBJ1-2; 8 bases match TRBD1. Germline CDR1 reads GTSNPN; CDR2 reads SVGIG (reference sequence). The CDR3 runs 12 residues. V dropped 4 bases and J dropped 12; count of bases not matched to a gene: 10. CDR3 loop: CAWMHRGGPHTF. The CDR3 DNA follows: TGTGCCTGGATGCACAGGGGGGGACCTCACACCTTC.

By sample fraction, this clone is medium-sized. The chain links TRBV6-4 to TRBJ2-1; 14 bases line up with TRBD2. Germline CDR1 reads MRHNA; CDR2 reads SNTAGT. The CDR3 consists of 15 residues. Trimming removed 4 bases from V and 5 bases from J; junction bases left unmatched: 1. This CDR3 reads CASSVGLAGDNEQFF. The DNA of the CDR3 is TGTGCCAGCAGTGTGGGACTAGCGGGAGACAATGAGCAGTTCTTC.

The V call is TRBV7-2, the J call TRBJ2-7; no definite D call. Trimming left V 2 bases short and J 3 bases short, with 11 bases between. The germline V gene has CDR1 SGHTA and CDR2 FQGNSA. The CDR3 is 14 residues long. Here the CDR3 reads CASSLRPVSYEQYF. In DNA form, the CDR3 reads TGTGCCAGCAGCTTAAGGCCGGTGAGCTACGAGCAGTACTTC.

The rearrangement links TRBV3-1 (or the pseudogene TRBV3-2) to TRBJ2-3, with 11 bases matching TRBD2. CDR1 LGHDT and CDR2 YNNKEL come from the germline V gene (reference sequence). V shed 3 bases and J 0 bases; nucleotides not matched to a gene: 11. This CDR3 has 19 residues. The CDR3 DNA is TGTGCCAGCAGCCAGGGTCCTCTTGGGACTAGCGGAAGCACAGATACGCAGTATTTT. This gives the protein CASSQGPLGTSGSTDTQYF.

This clone was observed once. The chain has TRBV3-1 (or the pseudogene TRBV3-2) and TRBJ2-5, with D perhaps matching TRBD1 or TRBD2 (5 bases each). V was pared by 0 bases and J by 4 bases, with 6 bases between. Looked up from germline, CDR1 is LGHDT and CDR2 is YNNKEL (reference sequence). The CDR3 length is 13 residues. The CDR3 is CASSQDGGETQYF. CDR3 in DNA: TGTGCCAGCAGCCAAGATGGGGGAGAGACCCAGTACTTC.

The J gene is TRBJ1-2, the V gene TRBV19, with TRBD1 as a possible D gene (6 bases). CDR3 length: 12 residues. The germline V and J ends were trimmed by 7 bases and 4 bases, with 10 bases remaining between them. Germline loops: CDR1 LNHDA, CDR2 SQIVND (reference sequence). The CDR3 sequence is CASTRGRYGYTF. DNA for the CDR3: TGTGCCAGTACCAGGGGACGCTATGGCTACACCTTC.

The genes are TRBV18 and TRBJ1-1; TRBD1 agrees at 9 bases. The CDR3 has 14 residues. The V segment lost 5 bases and the J segment 5 bases; nucleotides outside the gene matches: 6. The germline CDR1 and CDR2 sequences are KGHSH and LQKENI. The CDR3 region is CASSDRGGFTEAFF. The CDR3 DNA reads as TGTGCCAGCTCAGACAGGGGGGGATTTACTGAAGCTTTCTTT.

The chain links TRBV5-1 to TRBJ2-4; D call uncertain. Trimming removed 0 bases from V and 3 bases from J, with 7 bases in between. This CDR3 spans 14 amino acids. The germline V gene has CDR1 SGHRS and CDR2 YFSETQ. CDR3: CASSLGASKNIQYF. The CDR3 DNA reads TGCGCCAGCAGCTTGGGAGCGAGCAAAAACATTCAGTACTTC.

The CDR3: CASSIAHRASTDTQYF. In nucleotides, the CDR3 is TGTGCCAGTAGTATCGCCCACAGGGCTAGCACAGATACGCAGTATTTT. This chain links TRBV19 with TRBJ2-3; maybe TRBD1 (6 bases). The CDR3 has 16 residues. V was clipped by 3 bases and J by 0 bases, with 13 bases between them. Germline V gene data show CDR1 as LNHDA and CDR2 as SQIVND (reference sequence).

This chain joins TRBV6-5 and TRBJ1-1, with 7 bases that match TRBD1. CDR1 is MNHEY, CDR2 SVGAGI, per germline. Trimming took 3 bases from V and 5 from J; bases not matched to a gene: 3. The CDR3 extends over 13 amino acids. The CDR3 DNA reads TGTGCCAGCAGTTATACAGGGGAAACTGAAGCTTTCTTT. Its protein product is CASSYTGETEAFF.